The entry below describes one T cell receptor beta chain. Its target is not known. A read error may be the cause here, since a much bigger clone is one base away. Researchers report isolating at least 7 million PBMCs per sample. The data belong to a study of blood T cells in healthy people across ages. Trimming took 8 bases from V and 6 from J; bases not matched to a gene: 16. CDR3 length equals 16 residues. The study's findings and limits: Donor CMV status was unknown, possibly confounding expanded clonotype changes. More naive CD4+ cells and higher diversity were found in long-lived than in aged donors. Naive T cell percentage and TCR beta diversity correlated strongly.

Then a second PCR, running roughly 7 to 11 cycles, was carried out with a sample-barcoded 5' primer and a J-beta primer mix. Each CDR3 protein gets one entry after TCRdb re-called the 5' RACE reads with MiXCR. Among some 1 million distinct CDR3 sequences listed, 40% to 45% were seen once. Sequencing used blood. V and J are TRBV12-3 or TRBV12-4 and TRBJ1-2; 9 positions agree with TRBD1. This clonotype was obtained from a woman aged 60 to 75 in good health. The CDR3 sequence: CASGYPGTGRSNGYTF. The CDR3 bases are TGTGCCAGCGGTTACCCCGGGACAGGGAGGTCTAATGGCTACACCTTC.